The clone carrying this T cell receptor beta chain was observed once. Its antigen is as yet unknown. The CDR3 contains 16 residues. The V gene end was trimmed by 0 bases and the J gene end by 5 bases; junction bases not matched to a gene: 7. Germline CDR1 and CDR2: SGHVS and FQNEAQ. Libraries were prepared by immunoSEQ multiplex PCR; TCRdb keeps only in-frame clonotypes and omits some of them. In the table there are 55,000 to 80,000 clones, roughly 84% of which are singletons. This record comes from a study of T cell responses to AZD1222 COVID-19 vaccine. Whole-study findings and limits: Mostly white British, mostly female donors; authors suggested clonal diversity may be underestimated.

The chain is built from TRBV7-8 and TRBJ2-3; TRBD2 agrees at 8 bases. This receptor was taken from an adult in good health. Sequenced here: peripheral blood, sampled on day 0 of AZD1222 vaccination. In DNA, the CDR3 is TGTGCCAGCAGCTTAGCAGCGGGGGTCGAGGAAGATACGCAGTATTTT. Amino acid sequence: CASSLAAGVEEDTQYF.